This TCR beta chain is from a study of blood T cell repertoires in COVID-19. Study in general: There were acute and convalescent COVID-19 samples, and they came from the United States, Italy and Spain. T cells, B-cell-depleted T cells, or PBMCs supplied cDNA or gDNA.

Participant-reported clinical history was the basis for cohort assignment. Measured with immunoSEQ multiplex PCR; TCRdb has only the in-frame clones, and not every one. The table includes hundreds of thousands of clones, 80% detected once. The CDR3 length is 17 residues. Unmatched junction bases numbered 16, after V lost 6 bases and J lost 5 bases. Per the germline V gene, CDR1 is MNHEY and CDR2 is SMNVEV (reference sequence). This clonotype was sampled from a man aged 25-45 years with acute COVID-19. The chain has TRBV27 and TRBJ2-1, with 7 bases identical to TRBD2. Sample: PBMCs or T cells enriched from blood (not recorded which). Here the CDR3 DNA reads TGTGCCAGCAGACGCACCTTAGGACTAGTAGCCAACAATGAGCAGTTCTTC. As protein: CASRRTLGLVANNEQFF.